This TCR beta chain is from a study of stem cell transplantation in POMP-related autoinflammatory disease (dated by TCRdb to the early 2020s). Study-level background: The study hypothesis was that defective thymoproteasomes impair MHC class I-dependent CD8+ T-cell differentiation and positive selection, which skews the TRB repertoire. Prior to transplant, the patients had CD4+ naive T-cell skewing, low CD8+ T-cell proportions, and decreased T-cell cytokine secretion. To find out how POMP deficiency affects T-cell receptor beta repertoire diversity and CDR3 characteristics, high-throughput TRB sequencing was used.

Overall study outcomes, separate from this receptor: In PRAID patients, the trend toward lower diversity and increased clonality reached statistical significance only for regulatory T cells. PRAID patients trended toward lower TRB diversity and higher clonality across all analyzed T-cell subsets. PRAID patients showed a restricted number of unique TRB V-J gene pairings.

Details on this clone: Its antigen is still unknown. Base qualities are not recorded, but no much larger clone differs from it by a single base.

The germline V gene (reference sequence) specifies LNHDA as CDR1 and SQIVND as CDR2. The CDR3 holds 14 amino acids from the cysteine to the phenylalanine. Just the 42-base CDR3 DNA is kept, in frame starting at base 1. V is trimmed back by 2 bases and J by 5 bases, and the junction contains 3 bases that no gene match accounts for. The time point label, as the study defines it: before hematopoietic stem cell transplant. PRAID featured prominent immunodeficiency alongside autoinflammation. Prior to TRB sequencing, T-cell subsets (conventional T cells, CD8+ T cells, regulatory T cells, T follicular helper cells) were sorted. The receptor library was made with the immunoSEQ multiplex PCR assay. From the authors' description of their analysis: Shannon entropy, which accounts for clonal size distribution, was used to quantify repertoire diversity. The Gini-Simpson index (Simpson_1-D) was used to measure inequality in clonotype distribution. Drawn from immuneACCESS, this table holds only the in-frame rearrangements with V and J called that TCRdb kept. Clones are partly lost; checked studies trace under half to an unresolved V gene and leave the rest unexplained. Clone size and the V and J calls come from that table; the DNA yielded D and trimming. This sample lists over a thousand clones; approximately 86% were detected once. Together, the top ten hold roughly 4.2% of the sample.

The receptor's source is a human donor with POMP-related autoinflammation and immune dysregulation (PRAID). The chain employs TRBV19 and TRBJ2-3, with 8 junctional bases fitting TRBD2. The specimen was CD4+ follicular helper T cells (Tfh) from PBMCs, collected before stem cell transplantation. The cell subset or site tag for this specimen amounts to: T follicular helper cells. The nucleotide sequence is given as TGTGCCAGTAGTATAAGGCTAGCGGGAGATACGCAGTATTTT. It translates as CASSIRLAGDTQYF.